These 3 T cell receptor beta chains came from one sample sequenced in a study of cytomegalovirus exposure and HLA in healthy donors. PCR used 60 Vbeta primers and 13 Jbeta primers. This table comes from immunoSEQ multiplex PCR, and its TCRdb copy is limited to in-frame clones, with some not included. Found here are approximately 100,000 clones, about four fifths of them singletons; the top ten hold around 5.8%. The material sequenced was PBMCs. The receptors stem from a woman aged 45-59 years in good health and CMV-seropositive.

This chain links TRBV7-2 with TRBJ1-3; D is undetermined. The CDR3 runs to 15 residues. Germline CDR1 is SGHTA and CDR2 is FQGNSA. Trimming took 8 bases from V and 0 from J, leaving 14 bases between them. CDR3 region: CASASGTSSGNTIYF. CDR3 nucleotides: TGTGCCAGCGCCTCAGGCACGAGCTCTGGAAACACCATATATTTT.

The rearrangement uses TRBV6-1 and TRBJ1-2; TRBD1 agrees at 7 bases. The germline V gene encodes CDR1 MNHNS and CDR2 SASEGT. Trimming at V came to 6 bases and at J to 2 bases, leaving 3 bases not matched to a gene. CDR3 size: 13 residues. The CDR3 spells CASRRRGNYGYTF. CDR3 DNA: TGTGCCAGCAGGCGCAGGGGGAACTATGGCTACACCTTC.

CDR3 nucleotides: TGTGCCAGCAGCTTACTTAAAACAGGGGGCGCCGGCACAGATACGCAGTATTTT. Its protein product is CASSLLKTGGAGTDTQYF. The chain has TRBV5-8 and TRBJ2-3; 9 bases are a match to TRBD1. V shed 2 bases, J shed 1 base, and the junction held 11 bases outside the gene matches. CDR3 size: 18 residues. Germline-derived CDR1 and CDR2 are SGHTS and YDEGEE.